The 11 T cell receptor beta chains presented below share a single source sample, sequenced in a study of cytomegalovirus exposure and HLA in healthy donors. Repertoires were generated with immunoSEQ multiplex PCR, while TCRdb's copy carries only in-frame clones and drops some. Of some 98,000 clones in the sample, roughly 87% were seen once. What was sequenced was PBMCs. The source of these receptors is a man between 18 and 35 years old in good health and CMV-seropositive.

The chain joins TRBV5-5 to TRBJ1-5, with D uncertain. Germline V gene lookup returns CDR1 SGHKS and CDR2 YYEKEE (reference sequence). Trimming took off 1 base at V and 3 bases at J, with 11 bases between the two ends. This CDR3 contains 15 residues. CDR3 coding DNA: TGTGCCAGCAGCTTGTGGGCGGGGTTCAATCAGCCCCAGCATTTT. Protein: CASSLWAGFNQPQHF.

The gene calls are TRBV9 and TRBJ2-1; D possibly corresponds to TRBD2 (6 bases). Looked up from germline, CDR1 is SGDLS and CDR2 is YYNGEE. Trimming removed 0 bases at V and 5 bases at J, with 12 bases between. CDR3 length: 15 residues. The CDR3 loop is CASSVGRGGHNEQFF. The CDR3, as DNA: TGTGCCAGCAGCGTAGGGAGGGGAGGTCACAATGAGCAGTTCTTC.

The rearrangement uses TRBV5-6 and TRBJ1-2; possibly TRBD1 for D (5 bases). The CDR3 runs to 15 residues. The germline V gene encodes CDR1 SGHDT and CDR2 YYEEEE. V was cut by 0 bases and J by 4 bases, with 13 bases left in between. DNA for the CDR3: TGTGCCAGCAGCTTGGGAGGAGGGGTTCCCTATGGCTACACCTTC. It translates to CASSLGGGVPYGYTF.

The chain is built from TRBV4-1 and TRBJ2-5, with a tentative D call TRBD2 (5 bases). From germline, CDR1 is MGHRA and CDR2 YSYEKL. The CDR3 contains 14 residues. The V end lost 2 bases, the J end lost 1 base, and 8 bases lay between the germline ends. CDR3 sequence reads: CASSQRTGQETQYF. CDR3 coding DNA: TGCGCCAGCAGCCAACGGACTGGCCAAGAGACCCAGTACTTC.

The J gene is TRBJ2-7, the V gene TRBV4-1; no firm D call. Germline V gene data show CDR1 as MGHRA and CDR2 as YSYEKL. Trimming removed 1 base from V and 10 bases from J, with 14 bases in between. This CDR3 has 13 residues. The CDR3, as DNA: TGCGCCAGCAGCCAAGTCTCTGAGGCAGAACAGTACTTC. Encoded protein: CASSQVSEAEQYF.

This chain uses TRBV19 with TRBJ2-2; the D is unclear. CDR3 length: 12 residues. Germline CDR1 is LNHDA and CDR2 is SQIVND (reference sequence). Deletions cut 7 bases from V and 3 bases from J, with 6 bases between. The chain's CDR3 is CASIHYTGELFF. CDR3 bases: TGTGCCAGTATTCACTACACCGGGGAGCTGTTTTTT.

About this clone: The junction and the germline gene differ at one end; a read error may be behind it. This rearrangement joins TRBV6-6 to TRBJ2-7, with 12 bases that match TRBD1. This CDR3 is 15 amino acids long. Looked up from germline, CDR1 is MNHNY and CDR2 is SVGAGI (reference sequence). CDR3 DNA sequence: TGTGCCAGCAGTGACTCGGGACAGGGGGCTGGAGAGCAGTACTTC. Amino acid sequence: CASSDSGQGAGEQYF.

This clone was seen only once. CDR3 in amino acids: CASSVSQYSGGGEKLFF. The CDR3 nucleotides read TGTGCCAGCAGCGTATCCCAATACTCAGGGGGCGGTGAAAAACTGTTTTTT. The J gene is TRBJ1-4, the V gene TRBV9; 8 bases are shared with TRBD1. Germline V lookup: CDR1 SGDLS, CDR2 YYNGEE. V was clipped by 1 base and J by 7 bases; unmatched bases: 12. The CDR3 covers 17 residues.

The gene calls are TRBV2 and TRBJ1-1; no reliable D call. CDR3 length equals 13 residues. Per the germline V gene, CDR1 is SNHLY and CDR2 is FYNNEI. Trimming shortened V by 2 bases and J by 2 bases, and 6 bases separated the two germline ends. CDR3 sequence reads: CASSELSNTEAFF. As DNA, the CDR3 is TGTGCCAGCAGTGAACTCTCCAACACTGAAGCTTTCTTT.

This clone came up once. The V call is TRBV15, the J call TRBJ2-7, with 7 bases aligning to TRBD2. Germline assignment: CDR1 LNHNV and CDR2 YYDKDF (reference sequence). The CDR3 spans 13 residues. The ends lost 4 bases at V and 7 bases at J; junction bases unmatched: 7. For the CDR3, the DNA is TGTGCCACCAGCATTTTGCAGGGAGGGGAGCAGTACTTC. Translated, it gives CATSILQGGEQYF.

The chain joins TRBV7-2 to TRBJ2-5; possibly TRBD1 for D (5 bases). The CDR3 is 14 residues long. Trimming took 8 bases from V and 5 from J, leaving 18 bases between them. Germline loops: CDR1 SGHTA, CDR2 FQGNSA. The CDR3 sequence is CASQQDALLETQYF. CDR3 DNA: TGTGCCAGCCAACAGGACGCCCTCTTGGAGACCCAGTACTTC.